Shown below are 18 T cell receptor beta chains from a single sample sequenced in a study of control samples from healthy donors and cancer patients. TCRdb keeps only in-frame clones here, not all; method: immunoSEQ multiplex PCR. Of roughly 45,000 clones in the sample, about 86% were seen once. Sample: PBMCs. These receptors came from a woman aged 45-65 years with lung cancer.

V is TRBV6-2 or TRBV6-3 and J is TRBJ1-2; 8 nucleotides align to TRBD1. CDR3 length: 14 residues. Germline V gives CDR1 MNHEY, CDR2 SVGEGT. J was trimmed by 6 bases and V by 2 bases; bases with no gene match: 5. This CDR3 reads CASSYGQGGNGYTF. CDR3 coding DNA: TGTGCCAGCAGTTACGGACAGGGTGGAAATGGCTACACCTTC.

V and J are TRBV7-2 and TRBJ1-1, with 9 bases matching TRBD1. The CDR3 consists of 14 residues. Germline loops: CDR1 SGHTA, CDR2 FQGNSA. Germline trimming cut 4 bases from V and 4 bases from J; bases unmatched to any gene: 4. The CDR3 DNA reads TGTGCCAGCAGCTCGGACAGGGGTACCACTGAAGCTTTCTTT. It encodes CASSSDRGTTEAFF.

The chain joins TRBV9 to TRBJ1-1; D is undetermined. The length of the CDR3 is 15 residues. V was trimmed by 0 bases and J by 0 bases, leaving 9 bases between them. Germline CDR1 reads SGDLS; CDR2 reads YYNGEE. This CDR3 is CASSVVGQMNTEAFF. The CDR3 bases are TGTGCCAGCAGCGTAGTAGGGCAGATGAACACTGAAGCTTTCTTT.

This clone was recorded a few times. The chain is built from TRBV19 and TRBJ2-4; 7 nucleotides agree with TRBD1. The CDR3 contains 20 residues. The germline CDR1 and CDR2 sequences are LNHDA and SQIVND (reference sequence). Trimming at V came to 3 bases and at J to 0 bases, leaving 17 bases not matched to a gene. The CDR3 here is CASSIVGTAGRFLAKNIQYF. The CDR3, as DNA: TGTGCCAGTAGTATTGTAGGGACAGCCGGCCGGTTTCTAGCCAAAAACATTCAGTACTTC. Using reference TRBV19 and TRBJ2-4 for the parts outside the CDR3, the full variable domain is DGGITQSPKYLFRKEGQNVTLSCEQNLNHDAMYWYRQDPGQGLRLIYYSQIVNDFQKGDIAEGYSVSREKKESFPLTVTSAQKNPTAFYLCASSIVGTAGRFLAKNIQYFGAGTRLSVL.

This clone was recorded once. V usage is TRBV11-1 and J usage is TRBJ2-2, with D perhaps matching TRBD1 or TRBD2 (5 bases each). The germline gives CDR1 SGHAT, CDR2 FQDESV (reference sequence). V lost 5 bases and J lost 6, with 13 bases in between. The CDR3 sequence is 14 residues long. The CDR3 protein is CASSLDPGPGELFF. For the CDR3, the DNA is TGTGCCAGCAGCCTCGACCCGGGACCCGGGGAGCTGTTTTTT. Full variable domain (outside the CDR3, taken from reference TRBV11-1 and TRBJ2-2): EAEVAQSPRYKITEKSQAVAFWCDPISGHATLYWYRQILGQGPELLVQFQDESVVDDSQLPKDRFSAERLKGVDSTLKIQPAELGDSAMYLCASSLDPGPGELFFGEGSRLTVL.

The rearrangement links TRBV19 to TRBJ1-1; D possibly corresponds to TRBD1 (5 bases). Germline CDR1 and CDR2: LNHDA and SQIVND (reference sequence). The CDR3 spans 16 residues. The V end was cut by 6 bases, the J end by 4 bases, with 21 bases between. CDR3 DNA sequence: TGTGCCAGTAGCCACACGGTTGGAGCCGGGGGCACTGAAGCTTTCTTT. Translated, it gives CASSHTVGAGGTEAFF.

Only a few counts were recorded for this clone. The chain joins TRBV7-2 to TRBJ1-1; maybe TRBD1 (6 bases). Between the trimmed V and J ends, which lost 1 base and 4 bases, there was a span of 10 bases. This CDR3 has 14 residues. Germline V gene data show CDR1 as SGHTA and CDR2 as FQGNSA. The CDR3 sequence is CASSLGGASTEAFF. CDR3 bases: TGTGCCAGCAGCTTAGGGGGGGCGAGCACTGAAGCTTTCTTT. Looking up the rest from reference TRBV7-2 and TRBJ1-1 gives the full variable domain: GAGVSQSPSNKVTEKGKDVELRCDPISGHTALYWYRQSLGQGLEFLIYFQGNSAPDKSGLPSDRFSAERTGGSVSTLTIQRTQQEDSAVYLCASSLGGASTEAFFGQGTRLTVV.

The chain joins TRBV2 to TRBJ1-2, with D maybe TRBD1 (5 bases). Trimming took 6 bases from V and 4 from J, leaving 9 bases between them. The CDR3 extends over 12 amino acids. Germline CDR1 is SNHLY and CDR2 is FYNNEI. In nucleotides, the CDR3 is TGTGCCAGCAGGGGGGGAGGCTATGGCTACACCTTC. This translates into CASRGGGYGYTF.

The CDR3 sequence: CAIRRGVYEQYF. The CDR3 nucleotides are TGTGCCATTCGGAGGGGGGTCTACGAGCAGTACTTC. The chain links TRBV6-5 to TRBJ2-7; D possibly matches TRBD1 or TRBD2 (6 bases each). CDR1 MNHEY and CDR2 SVGAGI come from the germline V gene. This CDR3 comprises 12 residues. V gave up 10 bases and J gave up 3 bases, with 13 bases separating them.

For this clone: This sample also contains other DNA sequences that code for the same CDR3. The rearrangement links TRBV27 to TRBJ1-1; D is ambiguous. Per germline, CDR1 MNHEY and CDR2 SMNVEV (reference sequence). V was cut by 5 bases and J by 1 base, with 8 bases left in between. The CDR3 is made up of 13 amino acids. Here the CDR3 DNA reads TGTGCCAGCAGTCTTTCCCCGAACACTGAAGCTTTCTTT. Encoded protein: CASSLSPNTEAFF.

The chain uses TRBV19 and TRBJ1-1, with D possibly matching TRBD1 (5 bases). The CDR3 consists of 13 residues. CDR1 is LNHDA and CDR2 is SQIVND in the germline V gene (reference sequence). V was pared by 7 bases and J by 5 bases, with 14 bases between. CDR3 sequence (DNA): TGTGCCAGTATCATCCCCCGGGGGACTGAAGCTTTCTTT. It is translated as CASIIPRGTEAFF.

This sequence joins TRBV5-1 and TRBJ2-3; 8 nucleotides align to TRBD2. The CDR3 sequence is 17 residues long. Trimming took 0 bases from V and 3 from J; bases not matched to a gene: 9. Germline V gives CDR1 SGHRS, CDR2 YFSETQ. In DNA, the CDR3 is TGCGCCAGCAGCTTGGCTGGACGGGGGGGCGGTACAGATACGCAGTATTTT. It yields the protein CASSLAGRGGGTDTQYF.

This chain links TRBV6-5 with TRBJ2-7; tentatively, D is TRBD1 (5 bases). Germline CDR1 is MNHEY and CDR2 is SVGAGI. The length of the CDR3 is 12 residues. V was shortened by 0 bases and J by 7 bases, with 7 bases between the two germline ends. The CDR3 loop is CASSYSGLEQYF. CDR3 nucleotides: TGTGCCAGCAGTTACTCGGGGCTTGAGCAGTACTTC.

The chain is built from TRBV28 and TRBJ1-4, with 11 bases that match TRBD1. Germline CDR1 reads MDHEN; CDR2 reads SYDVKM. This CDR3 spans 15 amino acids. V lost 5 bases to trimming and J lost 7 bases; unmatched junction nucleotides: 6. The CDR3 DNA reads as TGTGCCAGCAGTATAGGGACAGGGGGTATTGAAAAACTGTTTTTT. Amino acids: CASSIGTGGIEKLFF.

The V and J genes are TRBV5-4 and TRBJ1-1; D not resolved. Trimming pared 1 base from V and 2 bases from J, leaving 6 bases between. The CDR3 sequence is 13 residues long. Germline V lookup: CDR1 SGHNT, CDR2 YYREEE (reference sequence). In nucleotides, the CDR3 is TGTGCCAGCAGCTTGTTAGAAAACACTGAAGCTTTCTTT. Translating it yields CASSLLENTEAFF.

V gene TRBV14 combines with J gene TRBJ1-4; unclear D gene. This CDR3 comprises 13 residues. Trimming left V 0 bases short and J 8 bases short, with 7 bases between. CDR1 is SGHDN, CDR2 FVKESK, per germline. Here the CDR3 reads CASSQEAGEKLFF. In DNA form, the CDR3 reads TGTGCCAGCAGCCAAGAGGCTGGAGAAAAACTGTTTTTT.

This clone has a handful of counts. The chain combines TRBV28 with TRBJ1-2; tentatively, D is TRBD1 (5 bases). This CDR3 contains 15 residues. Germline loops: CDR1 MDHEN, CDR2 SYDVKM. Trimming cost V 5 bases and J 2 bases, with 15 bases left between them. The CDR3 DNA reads TGTGCCAGCAGTGACGGAAAGACAGTCAACTATGGCTACACCTTC. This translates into CASSDGKTVNYGYTF.

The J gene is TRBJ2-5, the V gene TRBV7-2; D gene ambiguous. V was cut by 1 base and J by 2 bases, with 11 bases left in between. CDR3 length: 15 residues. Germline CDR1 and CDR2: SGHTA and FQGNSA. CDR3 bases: TGTGCCAGCAGCTTAGATGGCCATCATCAAGAGACCCAGTACTTC. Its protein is CASSLDGHHQETQYF.